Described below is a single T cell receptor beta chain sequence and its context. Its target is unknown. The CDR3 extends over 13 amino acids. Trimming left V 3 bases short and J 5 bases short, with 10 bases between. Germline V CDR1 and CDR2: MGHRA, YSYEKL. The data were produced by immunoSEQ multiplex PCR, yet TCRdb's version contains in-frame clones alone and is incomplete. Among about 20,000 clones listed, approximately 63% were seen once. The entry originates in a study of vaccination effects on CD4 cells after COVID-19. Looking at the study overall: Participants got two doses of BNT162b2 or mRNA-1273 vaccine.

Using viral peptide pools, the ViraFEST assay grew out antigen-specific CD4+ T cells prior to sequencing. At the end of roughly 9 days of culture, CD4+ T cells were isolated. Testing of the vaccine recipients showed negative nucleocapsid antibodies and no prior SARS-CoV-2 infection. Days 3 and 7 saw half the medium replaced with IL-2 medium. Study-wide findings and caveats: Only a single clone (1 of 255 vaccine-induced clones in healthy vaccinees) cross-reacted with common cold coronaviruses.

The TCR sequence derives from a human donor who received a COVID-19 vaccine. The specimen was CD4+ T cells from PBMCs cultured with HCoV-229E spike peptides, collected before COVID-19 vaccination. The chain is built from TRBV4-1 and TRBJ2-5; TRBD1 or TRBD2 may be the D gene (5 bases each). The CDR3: CASSHHGTETQYF. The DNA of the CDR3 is TGCGCCAGCAGCCACCATGGGACCGAGACCCAGTACTTC.